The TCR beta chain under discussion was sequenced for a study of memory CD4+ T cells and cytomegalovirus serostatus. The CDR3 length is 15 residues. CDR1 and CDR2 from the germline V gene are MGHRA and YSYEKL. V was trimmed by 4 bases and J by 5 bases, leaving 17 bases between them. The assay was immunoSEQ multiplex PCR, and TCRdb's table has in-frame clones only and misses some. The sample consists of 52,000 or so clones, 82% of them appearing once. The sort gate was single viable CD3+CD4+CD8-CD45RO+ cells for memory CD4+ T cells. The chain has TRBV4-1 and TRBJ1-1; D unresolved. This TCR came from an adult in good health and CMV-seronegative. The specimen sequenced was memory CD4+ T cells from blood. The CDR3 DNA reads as TGCGCCAGCAGCCTGGGTCCCGGTCTCTTGACTGAAGCTTTCTTT. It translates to CASSLGPGLLTEAFF.